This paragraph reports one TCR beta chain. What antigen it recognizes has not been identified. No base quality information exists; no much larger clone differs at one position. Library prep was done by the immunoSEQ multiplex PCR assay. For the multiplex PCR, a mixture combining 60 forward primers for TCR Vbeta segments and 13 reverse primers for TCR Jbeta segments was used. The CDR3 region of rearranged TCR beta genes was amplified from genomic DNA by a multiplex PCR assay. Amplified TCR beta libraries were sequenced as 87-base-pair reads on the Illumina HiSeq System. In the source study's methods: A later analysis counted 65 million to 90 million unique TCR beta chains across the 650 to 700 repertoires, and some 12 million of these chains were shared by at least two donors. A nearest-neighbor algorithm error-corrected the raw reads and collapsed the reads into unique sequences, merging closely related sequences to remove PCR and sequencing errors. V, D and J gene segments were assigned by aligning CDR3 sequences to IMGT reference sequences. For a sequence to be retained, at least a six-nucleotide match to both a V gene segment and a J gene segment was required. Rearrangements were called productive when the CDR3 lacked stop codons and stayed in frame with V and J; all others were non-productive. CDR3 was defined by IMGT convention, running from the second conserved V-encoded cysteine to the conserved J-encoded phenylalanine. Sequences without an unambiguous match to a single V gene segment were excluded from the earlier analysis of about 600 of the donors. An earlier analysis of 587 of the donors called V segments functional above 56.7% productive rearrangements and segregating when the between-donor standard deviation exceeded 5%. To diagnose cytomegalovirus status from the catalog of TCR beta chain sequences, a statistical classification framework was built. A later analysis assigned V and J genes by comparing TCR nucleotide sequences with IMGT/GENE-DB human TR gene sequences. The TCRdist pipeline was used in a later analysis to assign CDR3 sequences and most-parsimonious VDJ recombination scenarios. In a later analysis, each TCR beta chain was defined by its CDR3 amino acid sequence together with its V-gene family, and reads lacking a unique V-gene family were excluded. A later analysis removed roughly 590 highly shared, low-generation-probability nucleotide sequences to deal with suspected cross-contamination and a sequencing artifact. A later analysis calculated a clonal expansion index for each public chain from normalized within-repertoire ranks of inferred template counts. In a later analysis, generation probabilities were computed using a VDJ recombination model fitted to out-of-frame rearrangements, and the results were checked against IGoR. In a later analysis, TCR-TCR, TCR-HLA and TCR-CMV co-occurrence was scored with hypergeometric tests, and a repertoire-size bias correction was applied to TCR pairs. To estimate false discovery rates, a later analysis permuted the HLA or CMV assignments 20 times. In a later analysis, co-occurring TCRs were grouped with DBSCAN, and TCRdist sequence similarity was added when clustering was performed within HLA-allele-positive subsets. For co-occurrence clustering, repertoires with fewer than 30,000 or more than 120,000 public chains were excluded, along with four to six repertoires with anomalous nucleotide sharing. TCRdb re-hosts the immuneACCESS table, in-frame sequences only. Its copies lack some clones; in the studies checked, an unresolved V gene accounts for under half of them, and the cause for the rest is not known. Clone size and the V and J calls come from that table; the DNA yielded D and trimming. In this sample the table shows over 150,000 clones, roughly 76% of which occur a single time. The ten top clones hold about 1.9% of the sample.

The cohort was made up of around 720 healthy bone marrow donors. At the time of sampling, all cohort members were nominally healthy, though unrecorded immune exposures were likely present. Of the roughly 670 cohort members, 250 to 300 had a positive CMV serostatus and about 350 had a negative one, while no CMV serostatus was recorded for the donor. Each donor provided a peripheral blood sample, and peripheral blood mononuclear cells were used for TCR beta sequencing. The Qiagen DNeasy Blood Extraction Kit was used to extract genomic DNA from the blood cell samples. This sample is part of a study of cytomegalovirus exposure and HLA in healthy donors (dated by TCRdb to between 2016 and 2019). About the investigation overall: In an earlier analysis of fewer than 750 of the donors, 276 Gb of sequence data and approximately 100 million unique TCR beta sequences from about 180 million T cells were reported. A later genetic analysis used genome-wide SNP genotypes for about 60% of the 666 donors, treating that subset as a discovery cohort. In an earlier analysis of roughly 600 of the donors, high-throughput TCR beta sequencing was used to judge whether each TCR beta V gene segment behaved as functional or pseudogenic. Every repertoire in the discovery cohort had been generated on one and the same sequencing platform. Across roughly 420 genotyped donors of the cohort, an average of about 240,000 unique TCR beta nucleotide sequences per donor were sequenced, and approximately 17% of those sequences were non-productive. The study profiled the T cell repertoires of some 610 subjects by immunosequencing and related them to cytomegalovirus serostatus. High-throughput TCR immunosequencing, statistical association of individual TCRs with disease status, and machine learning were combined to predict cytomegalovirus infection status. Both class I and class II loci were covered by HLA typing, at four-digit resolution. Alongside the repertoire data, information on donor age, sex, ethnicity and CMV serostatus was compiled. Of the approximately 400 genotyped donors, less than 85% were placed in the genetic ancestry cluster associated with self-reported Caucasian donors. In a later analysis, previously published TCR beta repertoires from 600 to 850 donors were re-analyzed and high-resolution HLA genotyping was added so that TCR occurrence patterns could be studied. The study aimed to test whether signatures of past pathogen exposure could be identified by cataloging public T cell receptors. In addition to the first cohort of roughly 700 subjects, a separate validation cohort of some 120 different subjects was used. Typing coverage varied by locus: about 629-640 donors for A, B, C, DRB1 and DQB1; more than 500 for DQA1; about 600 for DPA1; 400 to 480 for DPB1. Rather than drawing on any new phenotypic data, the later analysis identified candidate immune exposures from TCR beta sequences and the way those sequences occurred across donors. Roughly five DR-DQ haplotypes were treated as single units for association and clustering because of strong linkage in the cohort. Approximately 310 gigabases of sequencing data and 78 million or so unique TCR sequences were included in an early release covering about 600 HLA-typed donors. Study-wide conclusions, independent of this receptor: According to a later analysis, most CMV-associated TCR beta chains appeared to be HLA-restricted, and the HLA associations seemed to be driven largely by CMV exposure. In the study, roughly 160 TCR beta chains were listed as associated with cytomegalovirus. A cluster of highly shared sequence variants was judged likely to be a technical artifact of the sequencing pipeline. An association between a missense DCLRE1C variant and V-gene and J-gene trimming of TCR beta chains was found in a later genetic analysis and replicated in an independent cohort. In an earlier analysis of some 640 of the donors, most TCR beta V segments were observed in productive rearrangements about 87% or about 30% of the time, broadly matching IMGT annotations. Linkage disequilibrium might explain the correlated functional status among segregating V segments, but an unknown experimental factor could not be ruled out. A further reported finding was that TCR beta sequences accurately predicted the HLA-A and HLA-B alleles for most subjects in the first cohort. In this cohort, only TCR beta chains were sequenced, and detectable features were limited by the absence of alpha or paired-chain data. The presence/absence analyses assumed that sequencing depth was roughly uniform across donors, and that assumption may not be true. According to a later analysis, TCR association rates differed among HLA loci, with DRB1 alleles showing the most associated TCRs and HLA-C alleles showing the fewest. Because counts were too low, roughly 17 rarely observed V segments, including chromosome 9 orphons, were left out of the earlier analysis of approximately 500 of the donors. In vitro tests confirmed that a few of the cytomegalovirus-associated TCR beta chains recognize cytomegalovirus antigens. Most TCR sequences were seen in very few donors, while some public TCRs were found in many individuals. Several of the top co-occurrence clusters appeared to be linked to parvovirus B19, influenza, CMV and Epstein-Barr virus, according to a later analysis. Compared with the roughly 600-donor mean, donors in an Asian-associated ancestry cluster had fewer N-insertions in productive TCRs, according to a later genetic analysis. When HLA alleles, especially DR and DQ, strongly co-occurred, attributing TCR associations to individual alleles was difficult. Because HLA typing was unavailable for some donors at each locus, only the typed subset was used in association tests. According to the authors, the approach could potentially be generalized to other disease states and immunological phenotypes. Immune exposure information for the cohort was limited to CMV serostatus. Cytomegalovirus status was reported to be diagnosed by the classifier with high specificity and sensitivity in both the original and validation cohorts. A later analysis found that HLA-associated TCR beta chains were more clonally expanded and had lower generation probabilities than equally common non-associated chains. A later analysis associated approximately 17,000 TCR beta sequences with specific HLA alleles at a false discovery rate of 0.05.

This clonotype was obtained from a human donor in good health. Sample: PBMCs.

For the CDR3, the sequence is CASSPRVGRTEAFF. The sequenced DNA: TGTGCCAGCAGCCCCAGGGTAGGGCGCACTGAAGCTTTCTTT. The V and J segments used are TRBV7-2 and TRBJ1-1; TRBD1 could be the D gene, as 5 bases match. Looking up the germline V gene yields CDR1 SGHTA and CDR2 FQGNSA. Trimming at the junction amounts to 5 bases on V and 4 bases on J, and the germline ends lie 14 bases apart. The CDR3 covers 14 residues, taking in both the cysteine and the phenylalanine. Kept here is only the CDR3 DNA, which spans 42 bases and is read in frame from base 1.